The 20 T cell receptor beta chains in this list originate from one sample, sequenced in a study of CD8 T cells in Susac syndrome. Reverse transcription used roughly 0.5 to 1 ug RNA and random hexamers. TCRdb reanalysed the immunoSEQ multiplex PCR reads using MiXCR and keeps one entry per CDR3 protein. This table has 55,000 to 80,000 distinct CDR3 sequences, about 92% appearing once. The sample taken for sequencing was CD4+ T cells from PBMCs. Receptor source: a human donor with Susac syndrome.

This chain connects TRBV5-1 to TRBJ2-2; no clear D gene. This CDR3 region has 14 residues. The germline gives CDR1 SGHRS, CDR2 YFSETQ. V was clipped by 0 bases and J by 1 base, with 4 bases between them. As DNA, the CDR3 is TGCGCCAGCAGCTTGGGTCTGAACACCGGGGAGCTGTTTTTT. Its translation: CASSLGLNTGELFF. Variable domain in full (rest from reference TRBV5-1 and TRBJ2-2): KAGVTQTPRYLIKTRGQQVTLSCSPISGHRSVSWYQQTPGQGLQFLFEYFSETQRNKGNFPGRFSGRQFSNSRSEMNVSTLELGDSALYLCASSLGLNTGELFFGEGSRLTVL.

The chain recombines TRBV5-1 with TRBJ2-1, with TRBD2 identical over 7 bases. The CDR3 sequence is 13 residues long. Germline-derived CDR1 and CDR2 are SGHRS and YFSETQ. With 4 bases clipped from V and 8 bases from J, the junction kept 6 bases outside the gene matches. The CDR3 region has the DNA TGCGCCAGCAGCCAACCAACTAGCGATGAGCAGTTCTTC. Translating it yields CASSQPTSDEQFF.

The chain carries TRBV3-1 and TRBJ1-1; TRBD1 might be the D (6 bases). V lost 5 bases and J lost 0, with 19 bases in between. The CDR3 has 17 residues. Germline V gene lookup returns CDR1 LGHDT and CDR2 YNNKEL (reference sequence). The CDR3 DNA is TGTGCCAGCAGCTCCCGTTACAGGACAGAAATGAACACTGAAGCTTTCTTT. This gives the protein CASSSRYRTEMNTEAFF.

The gene calls are TRBV6-1 and TRBJ2-6; the D is unclear. Germline V gene sequence: CDR1 MNHNS, CDR2 SASEGT. The CDR3 contains 18 residues. Trimming pared 5 bases from V and 0 bases from J, leaving 17 bases between. The CDR3 coding sequence is TGTGCCAGCAGTCCCTACGGACGCCCCCTCTCTGGGGCCAACGTCCTGACTTTC. This codes for CASSPYGRPLSGANVLTF.

In nucleotides, the CDR3 is TGTGCCAGCAGCGCAGACCGGACCGGCTCGTCACCCCTCCACTTT. Translating gives CASSADRTGSSPLHF. The chain combines TRBV2 with TRBJ1-6; D ambiguous. Trimming shortened V by 6 bases and J by 10 bases, and 19 bases separated the two germline ends. There are 15 residues in the CDR3. Germline loops: CDR1 SNHLY, CDR2 FYNNEI.

The chain links TRBV18 to TRBJ2-3; weak D call: TRBD2 (6 bases). Germline values: CDR1 KGHSH, CDR2 LQKENI. This CDR3 has 12 residues. V was pared by 2 bases and J by 12 bases, with 12 bases between. CDR3 region: CASSPVGGPQYF. The CDR3, as DNA: TGTGCCAGCTCACCAGTCGGGGGACCCCAGTATTTT.

The chain combines TRBV11-2 with TRBJ2-1; 8 nucleotides agree with TRBD2. The trim removed 4 bases at V and 12 bases at J, leaving 14 bases unmatched. The CDR3 spans 15 residues. Germline V CDR1 and CDR2: SGHAT, FQNNGV. The CDR3 spells CASSSLAGGRLLQFF. CDR3 sequence (DNA): TGTGCCAGCAGCTCCCTTGCGGGGGGCCGATTGTTGCAGTTCTTC.

The sample holds one count of this clonotype. The DNA of the CDR3 is TGTGCCTGGGTGGGGGACCGTCGAGGGAGCAATGAGCAGTTCTTC. It codes for CAWVGDRRGSNEQFF. The chain is built from TRBV30 and TRBJ2-1; D may be TRBD1 or TRBD2 (5 bases each). This CDR3 has 15 residues. Looked up from germline, CDR1 is GTSNPN and CDR2 is SVGIG (reference sequence). V gave up 5 bases and J gave up 6 bases, with 20 bases separating them. The complete variable domain, with remaining parts taken from reference TRBV30 and TRBJ2-1, reads SQTIHQWPATLVQPVGSPLSLECTVEGTSNPNLYWYRQAAGRGLQLLFYSVGIGQISSEVPQNLSASRPQDRQFILSSKKLLLSDSGFYLCAWVGDRRGSNEQFFGPGTRLTVL.

This chain uses TRBV6-5 with TRBJ2-7, with a tentative D call TRBD1 (5 bases). The germline V gene encodes CDR1 MNHEY and CDR2 SVGAGI. V lost 0 bases and J 2 bases, leaving 5 bases between the germline ends. The CDR3 loop spans 13 amino acids. Here the CDR3 DNA reads TGTGCCAGCAGTTACTCAGGGGCCTACGAGCAGTACTTC. Its protein product is CASSYSGAYEQYF.

This sequence joins TRBV9 and TRBJ1-6; the D is unclear. The germline gives CDR1 SGDLS, CDR2 YYNGEE. V lost 0 bases to trimming and J lost 11 bases, with 9 bases between them. There are 13 residues in the CDR3. Here the CDR3 reads CASSVGVAAPLHF. CDR3 DNA sequence: TGTGCCAGCAGCGTAGGTGTCGCGGCACCCCTCCACTTT.

The V and J genes are TRBV10-3 and TRBJ2-3, with 7 bases identical to TRBD2. The V and J ends lost 6 bases and 5 bases, in that order; junction bases with no gene match: 8. The CDR3 is made up of 14 amino acids. Germline values: CDR1 ENHRY, CDR2 SYGVKD. This CDR3 reads CAISGRLTGDTQYF. DNA for the CDR3: TGTGCCATCAGCGGGAGGCTCACGGGAGATACGCAGTATTTT.

The chain joins TRBV5-6 to TRBJ1-6; 8 nucleotides align to TRBD1. Per germline, CDR1 SGHDT and CDR2 YYEEEE. V gave up 7 bases and J gave up 6 bases; unmatched junction bases: 9. CDR3 length: 15 residues. The CDR3 region is CASVRGPRLNSPLHF. The CDR3 DNA sequence: TGTGCCAGCGTCAGGGGGCCCAGGCTTAATTCACCCCTCCACTTT. Complete variable domain (other parts from reference TRBV5-6 and TRBJ1-6): DAGVTQSPTHLIKTRGQQVTLRCSPKSGHDTVSWYQQALGQGPQFIFQYYEEEERQRGNFPDRFSGHQFPNYSSELNVNALLLGDSALYLCASVRGPRLNSPLHFGNGTRLTVT.

The CDR3 DNA is TGTGCCACCAGTGACGGACGTCCTAGGGCCAAAAACATTCAGTACTTC. Translated: CATSDGRPRAKNIQYF. The V call is TRBV24-1, the J call TRBJ2-4, with no clear D. CDR1 KGHDR and CDR2 SFDVKD come from the germline V gene. The CDR3 runs 16 residues. Deletions cut 4 bases from V and 1 base from J, with 13 bases between.

The V call is TRBV24-1, the J call TRBJ2-5; either TRBD1 or TRBD2 may supply D (6 bases each). CDR3 size: 18 residues. Germline CDR1 and CDR2: KGHDR and SFDVKD. V was trimmed by 1 base and J by 1 base, leaving 18 bases between them. The CDR3 spells CATSDFAGGDLLQETQYF. The CDR3 nucleotides read TGTGCCACCAGTGATTTCGCCGGGGGCGACCTACTCCAAGAGACCCAGTACTTC.

V gene TRBV7-9 combines with J gene TRBJ2-6, with D hard to call. The CDR3 length is 18 residues. V was trimmed by 2 bases and J by 0 bases, leaving 14 bases between them. CDR1 and CDR2 (germline): SEHNR, FQNEAQ (reference sequence). In DNA, the CDR3 is TGTGCCAGCAGCTTACTTCAGGACCTAAGCTCTGGGGCCAACGTCCTGACTTTC. Translation: CASSLLQDLSSGANVLTF.

The rearrangement uses TRBV2 and TRBJ2-7; D gene ambiguous. CDR3 length equals 14 residues. V was pared by 1 base and J by 0 bases, with 7 bases between. Germline values: CDR1 SNHLY, CDR2 FYNNEI. Written as DNA, the CDR3 is TGTGCCAGCAGTGAAGAAACCTACTCCTACGAGCAGTACTTC. Amino acids: CASSEETYSYEQYF.

The chain links TRBV7-9 to TRBJ1-6, with D unclear. Trimming stripped 5 bases from V and 3 bases from J, with 11 bases between. The germline V gene encodes CDR1 SEHNR and CDR2 FQNEAQ (reference sequence). The CDR3 is 15 residues long. CDR3 region: CASSSDGSYNSPLHF. For the CDR3, the DNA is TGTGCCAGCAGCAGCGACGGGAGCTATAATTCACCCCTCCACTTT.

V is TRBV28 and J is TRBJ2-7, with D possibly being TRBD1 (6 bases). The CDR3 length is 14 residues. CDR1 MDHEN and CDR2 SYDVKM come from the germline V gene. The germline V and J ends were trimmed by 3 bases and 6 bases, with 15 bases remaining between them. CDR3 sequence: CASSLLRQASEQYF. The DNA for the CDR3 is TGTGCCAGCAGTTTGTTGCGACAGGCCAGCGAGCAGTACTTC.

The chain employs TRBV2 and TRBJ1-2; the match to TRBD1 covers 7 bases. The CDR3 runs 14 residues. After removal of 5 bases from V and 4 bases from J, the junction contained 7 bases not matched to a gene. Germline CDR1 reads SNHLY; CDR2 reads FYNNEI. The CDR3 DNA follows: TGTGCCAGCAGTCGATTACAGGGGACCTATGGCTACACCTTC. It is translated as CASSRLQGTYGYTF.

The chain is built from TRBV18 and TRBJ1-1; D is unresolved. The germline V and J ends were trimmed by 5 bases and 6 bases, with 13 bases remaining between them. The length of the CDR3 is 13 residues. CDR1 and CDR2 (germline): KGHSH, LQKENI. CDR3 amino acids: CASSSPRAAEAFF. Here the CDR3 DNA reads TGTGCCAGCTCATCCCCGCGGGCGGCTGAAGCTTTCTTT.